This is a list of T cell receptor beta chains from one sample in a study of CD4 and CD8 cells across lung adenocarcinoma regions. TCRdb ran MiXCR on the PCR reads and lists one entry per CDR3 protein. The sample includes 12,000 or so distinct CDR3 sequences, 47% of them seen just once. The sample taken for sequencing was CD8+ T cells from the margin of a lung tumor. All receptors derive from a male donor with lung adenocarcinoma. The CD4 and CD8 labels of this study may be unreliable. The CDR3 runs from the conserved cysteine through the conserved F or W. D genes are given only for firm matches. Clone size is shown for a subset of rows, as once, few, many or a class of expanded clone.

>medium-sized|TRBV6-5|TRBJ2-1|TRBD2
CASSWSKGGSVSEQFF
TGTGCCAGCAGTTGGTCCAAGGGCGGGAGCGTCAGTGAGCAGTTCTTC
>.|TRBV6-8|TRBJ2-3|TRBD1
CASSDPLGGRGAETQYF
TGTGCCAGTAGTGACCCACTAGGGGGCCGGGGCGCAGAGACGCAGTATTTC
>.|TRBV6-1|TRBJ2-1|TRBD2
CASSELAGAYNEQFF
TGTGCCAGCAGTGAACTGGCGGGGGCCTACAATGAGCAGTTCTTC
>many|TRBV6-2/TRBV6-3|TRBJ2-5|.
CASMKGVWETQYF
TGTGCCAGCATGAAGGGAGTTTGGGAGACCCAGTACTTC
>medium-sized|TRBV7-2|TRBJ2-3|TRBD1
CASSPRQGGDTDTQYF
TGTGCCAGCAGCCCTCGACAGGGGGGAGACACAGATACGCAGTATTTT
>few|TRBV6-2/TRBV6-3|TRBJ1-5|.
CASTVSGGSAQPQHF
TGTGCCAGCACCGTGTCCGGGGGATCGGCACAGCCCCAGCATTTT
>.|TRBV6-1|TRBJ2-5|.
CASRGGGDQETQYF
TGTGCGAGCCGCGGGGGCGGTGACCAAGAGACCCAGTACTTC
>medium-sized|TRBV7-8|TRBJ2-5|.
CASSLGFGADLETQYF
TGTGCCAGCAGCTTAGGATTCGGGGCAGATCTAGAGACCCAGTACTTC
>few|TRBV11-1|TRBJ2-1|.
CASSLWGSYNEQFF
TGTGCCAGCAGCTTATGGGGCTCCTACAATGAGCAGTTCTTC
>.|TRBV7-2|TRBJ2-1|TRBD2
CASSLASSGSSYSYEQFF
TGTGCCAGCAGCTTAGCTTCTAGCGGGAGTTCCTACTCCTACGAGCAGTTCTTC
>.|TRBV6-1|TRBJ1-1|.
CASRPLTNTEAFF
TGTGCCAGCAGACCCCTCACGAACACTGAAGCTTTCTTT
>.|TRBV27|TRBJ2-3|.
CASRARGGGGQDTQYF
TGTGCCAGCAGGGCACGCGGGGGCGGTGGCCAAGATACGCAGTATTTT
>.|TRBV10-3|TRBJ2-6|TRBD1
CATPDRPRSGANVLTF
TGTGCCACCCCGGACAGGCCACGCTCTGGGGCCAACGTCCTGACTTTC
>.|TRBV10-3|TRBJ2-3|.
CGAGLGGCEKDTQYF
TGTGGCGCCGGGCTTGGGGGCTGTGAGAAAGATACCCAGTATTTC
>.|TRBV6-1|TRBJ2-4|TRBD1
CASSADRGPDIQYF
TGTGCCAGCAGTGCTGACAGGGGGCCAGACATTCAGTACTTC
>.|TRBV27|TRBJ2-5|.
CAGSGRVKETQLF
TGTGCGGGCAGTGGCAGGGTGAAAGAGACCCAGCTCTTC
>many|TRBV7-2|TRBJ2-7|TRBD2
CASSYGGTSGFLYEQYF
TGTGCCAGCAGCTACGGGGGGACTAGCGGGTTCCTCTACGAGCAGTACTTC